This TCR beta chain was observed in a study of T cell repertoires in cytomegalovirus infection. Background on the study: An indication of both CMV infection and matching HLA type came from public TCR beta signatures.

TCRdb reprocessed the reads with MiXCR, giving one entry per CDR3 protein. This sample has roughly 190,000 distinct CDR3 sequences, with about a tenth found just once. V lost 4 bases and J 5 bases, leaving 11 bases between the germline ends. The CDR3 totals 14 residues. Per germline, CDR1 SGHTA and CDR2 FQGNSA. Study results and caveats: HLA-C-restricted CMV clonotypes gave the most frequent clonotype in two of eight donors. Of the TCR beta families, the public ones yielded a cumulative frequency that identified carriers of CMV plus the relevant HLA.

This clonotype was picked up many times. Its antigen is not known. The origin of this receptor is a human donor in good health (CMV status not recorded). Some clones in this sample may be carry-over from other donors' samples. This chain connects TRBV7-2 to TRBJ2-2, with D possibly TRBD2 on 5 matching bases. The sequencing input was PBMCs. The CDR3 bases are TGTGCCAGCAGCTCCCTTGAGCGGACCGGGGAGCTGTTTTTT. It specifies CASSSLERTGELFF.